Here is one T cell receptor (beta chain) with its context. A second PCR, run for about 6 to 12 cycles, used a sample-barcoded 5' primer plus a J-beta primer mix. TCRdb passed the 5' RACE reads through MiXCR, listing each CDR3 protein once. Of roughly 1.5 million distinct CDR3 sequences in the sample, 35% to 45% were seen once. Approximately 9 milliliters of peripheral blood were drawn from each donor into EDTA-treated tubes. This record belongs to a study of blood T cells in healthy people across ages. J gave up 4 bases and V 6 bases, and 5 bases lay outside the gene matches. Germline values: CDR1 MRHNA, CDR2 SNTAGT. The CDR3 spans 15 residues.

Sequenced input: blood. The chain has TRBV6-4 and TRBJ2-1, with 11 positions matching TRBD2. The source of this sequence is a woman under 30 in good health. The CDR3, as DNA: TGTGCCAGCAGGGAACTAGCGGGAGAATACAATGAGCAGTTCTTC. Translating it yields CASRELAGEYNEQFF.